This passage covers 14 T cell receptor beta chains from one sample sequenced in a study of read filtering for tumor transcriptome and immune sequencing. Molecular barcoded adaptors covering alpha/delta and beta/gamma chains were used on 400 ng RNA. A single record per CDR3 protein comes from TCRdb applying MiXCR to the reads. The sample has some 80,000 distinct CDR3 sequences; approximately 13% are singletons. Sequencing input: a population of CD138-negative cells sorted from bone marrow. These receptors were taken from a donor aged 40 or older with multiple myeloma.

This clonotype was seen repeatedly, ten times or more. The CDR3 DNA reads as TGCGCCAGCAGCGCCTTATGGGTGGATTCACCCCTCCACTTT. Its protein product is CASSALWVDSPLHF. The chain links TRBV5-1 to TRBJ1-6, with D unclear. CDR1 and CDR2 (germline): SGHRS, YFSETQ. With 4 bases removed from V and 8 bases from J, the gap between germline ends came to 13 bases. The length of the CDR3 is 14 residues.

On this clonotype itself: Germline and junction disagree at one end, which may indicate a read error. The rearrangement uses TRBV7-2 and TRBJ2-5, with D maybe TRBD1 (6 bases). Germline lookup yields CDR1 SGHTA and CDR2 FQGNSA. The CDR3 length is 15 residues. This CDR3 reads CVSSSGWVRGETQYF. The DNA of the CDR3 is TGTGTCAGCAGCTCTGGATGGGTCAGGGGAGAGACCCAGTACTTC.

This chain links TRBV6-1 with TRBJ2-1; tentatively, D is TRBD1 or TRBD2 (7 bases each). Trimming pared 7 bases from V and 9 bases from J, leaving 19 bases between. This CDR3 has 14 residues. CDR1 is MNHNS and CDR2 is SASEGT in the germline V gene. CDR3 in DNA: TGTGCCAGCACCCGGGGAGGGGGCCGCAGTGAGCAGTTCTTC. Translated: CASTRGGGRSEQFF.

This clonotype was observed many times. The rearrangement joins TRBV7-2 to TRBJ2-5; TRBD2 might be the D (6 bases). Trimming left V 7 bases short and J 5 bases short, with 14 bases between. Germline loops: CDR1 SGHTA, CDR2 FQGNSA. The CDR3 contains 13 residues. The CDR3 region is CASTVTAGETQYF. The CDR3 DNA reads TGTGCCAGCACCGTAACCGCGGGGGAGACCCAGTACTTC.

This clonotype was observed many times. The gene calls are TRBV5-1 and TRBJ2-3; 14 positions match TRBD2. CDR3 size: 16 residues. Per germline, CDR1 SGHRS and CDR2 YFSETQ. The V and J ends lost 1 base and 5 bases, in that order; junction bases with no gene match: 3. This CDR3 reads CASSLFGLAGGDTQYF. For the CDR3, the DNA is TGCGCCAGCAGCTTGTTTGGACTAGCGGGAGGAGATACGCAGTATTTT.

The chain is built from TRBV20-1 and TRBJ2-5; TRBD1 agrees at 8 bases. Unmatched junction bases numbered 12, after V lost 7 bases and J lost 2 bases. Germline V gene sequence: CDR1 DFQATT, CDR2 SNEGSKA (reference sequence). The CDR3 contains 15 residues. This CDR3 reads CSVLLRGRPQETQYF. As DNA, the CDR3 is TGCAGTGTTCTCCTCAGGGGGCGGCCACAAGAGACCCAGTACTTC.

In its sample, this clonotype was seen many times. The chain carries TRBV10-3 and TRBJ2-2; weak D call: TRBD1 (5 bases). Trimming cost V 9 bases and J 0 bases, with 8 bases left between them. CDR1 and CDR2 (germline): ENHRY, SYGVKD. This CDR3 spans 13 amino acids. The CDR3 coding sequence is TGTGCCATAGGGGCGCCGAACACCGGGGAGCTGTTTTTT. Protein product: CAIGAPNTGELFF.

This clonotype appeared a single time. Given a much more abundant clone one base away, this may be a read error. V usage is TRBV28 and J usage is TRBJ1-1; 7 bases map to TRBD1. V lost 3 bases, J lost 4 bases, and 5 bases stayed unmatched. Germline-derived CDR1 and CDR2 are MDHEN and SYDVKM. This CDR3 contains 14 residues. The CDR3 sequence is CASSLTGLPTEAFF. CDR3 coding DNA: TGTGCCAGCAGTTTGACAGGGCTACCCACTGAAGCTTTCTTT.

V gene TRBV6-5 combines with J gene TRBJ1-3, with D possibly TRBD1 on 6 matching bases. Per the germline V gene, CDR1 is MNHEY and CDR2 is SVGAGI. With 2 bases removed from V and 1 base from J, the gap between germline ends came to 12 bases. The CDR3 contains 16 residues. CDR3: CASSYDPQGSGNTIYF. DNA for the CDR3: TGTGCCAGCAGTTACGACCCACAGGGATCTGGAAACACCATATATTTT.

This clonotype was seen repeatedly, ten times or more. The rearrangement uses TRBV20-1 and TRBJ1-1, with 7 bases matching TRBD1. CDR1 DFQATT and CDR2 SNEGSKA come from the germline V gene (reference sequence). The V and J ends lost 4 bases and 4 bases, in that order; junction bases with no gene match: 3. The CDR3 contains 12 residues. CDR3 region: CSAKTGFTEAFF. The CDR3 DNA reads TGCAGTGCTAAGACAGGGTTCACTGAAGCTTTCTTT.

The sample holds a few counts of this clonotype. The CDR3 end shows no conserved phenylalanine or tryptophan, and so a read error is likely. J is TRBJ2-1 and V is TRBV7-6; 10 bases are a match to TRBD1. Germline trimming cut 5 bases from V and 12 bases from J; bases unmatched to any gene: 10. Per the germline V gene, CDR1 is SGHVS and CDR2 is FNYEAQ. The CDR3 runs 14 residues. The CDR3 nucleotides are TGTGCCAGCAGCCCCGGGACAGGGGCCCGTGTGCAGTTCCTC. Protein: CASSPGTGARVQFL.

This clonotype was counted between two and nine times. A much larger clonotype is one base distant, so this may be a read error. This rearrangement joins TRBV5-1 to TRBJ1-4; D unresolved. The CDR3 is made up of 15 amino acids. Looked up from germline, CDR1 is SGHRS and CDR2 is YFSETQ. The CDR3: CASSLEEGDGEKLLF. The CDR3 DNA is TGCGCCAGCAGCTTGGAGGAGGGCGACGGTGAAAAACTGCTTTTT.

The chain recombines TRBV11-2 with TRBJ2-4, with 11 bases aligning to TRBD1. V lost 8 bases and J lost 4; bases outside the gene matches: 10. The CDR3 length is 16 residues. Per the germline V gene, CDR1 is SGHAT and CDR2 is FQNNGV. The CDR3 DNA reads TGTGCCAGCGGCCCCCTCCGGGACAGGGGGAAAAACATTCAGTACTTC. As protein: CASGPLRDRGKNIQYF.

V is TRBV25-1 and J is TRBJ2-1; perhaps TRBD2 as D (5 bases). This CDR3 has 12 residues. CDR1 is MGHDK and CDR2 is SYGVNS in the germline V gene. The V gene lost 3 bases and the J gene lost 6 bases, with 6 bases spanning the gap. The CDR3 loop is CASSDRGNEQFF. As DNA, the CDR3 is TGTGCCAGCAGTGACCGGGGCAATGAGCAGTTCTTC.